The 27 T cell receptor beta chains presented below share a single source sample, sequenced in a study of T-cell memory formation after mild COVID-19. MiXCR, applied by TCRdb to the 5' RACE reads, yields one record per CDR3 protein. Counted here are hundreds of thousands of distinct CDR3 sequences, 28% occurring once; the ten biggest clones make up approximately 15%. The material sequenced was PBMCs or a T cell subset sorted from them (not recorded which). These receptors were taken from an adult woman who had mild COVID-19 (a few samples of this study predate the infection). Cell type and time point are not known.

The rearrangement links TRBV7-3 to TRBJ2-3; D is undetermined. Trimming stripped 5 bases from V and 0 bases from J, with 15 bases between. Germline V lookup: CDR1 SGHTA, CDR2 FQGTGA. This CDR3 is built from 16 residues. The CDR3 DNA follows: TGTGCCAGCAGCCCATACCTTGCACCTAGCACAGATACGCAGTATTTT. This gives the protein CASSPYLAPSTDTQYF.

The CDR3 reads CASASGGSRETQYF. The CDR3 DNA reads as TGTGCCAGCGCTAGCGGGGGGTCTAGAGAGACCCAGTACTTC. The chain is built from TRBV6-1 and TRBJ2-5, with 11 nucleotides matching TRBD2. This CDR3 is 14 amino acids long. The V and J ends lost 8 bases and 4 bases, in that order; junction bases with no gene match: 6. Looked up from germline, CDR1 is MNHNS and CDR2 is SASEGT.

This clonotype has at least ten counts. J is TRBJ2-1 and V is TRBV7-2; TRBD1 or TRBD2 may be the D gene (7 bases each). The CDR3 sequence is 15 residues long. CDR1 SGHTA and CDR2 FQGNSA come from the germline V gene. Trimming left V 4 bases short and J 1 base short, with 11 bases between. In DNA, the CDR3 is TGTGCCAGCAGCTCCAGGGGGGGTTCCTACAATGAGCAGTTCTTC. This sequence encodes CASSSRGGSYNEQFF.

A few counts support this clonotype. The chain uses TRBV7-6 and TRBJ2-7; 7 nucleotides agree with TRBD2. Germline V gene sequence: CDR1 SGHVS, CDR2 FNYEAQ. The CDR3 is 17 amino acids. V lost 1 base and J lost 6; bases outside the gene matches: 15. The CDR3 nucleotides are TGTGCCAGCAGCTTAGGGGGACTACTACAACGGGGGTCCGAGCAGTACTTC. It is translated as CASSLGGLLQRGSEQYF.

This clonotype appeared a few times. J is TRBJ2-1 and V is TRBV7-9; 7 bases are a match to TRBD2. From germline, CDR1 is SEHNR and CDR2 FQNEAQ (reference sequence). The V gene end was trimmed by 4 bases and the J gene end by 0 bases; junction bases not matched to a gene: 12. The CDR3 runs 18 residues. CDR3 loop: CASSSARGAGSSYNEQFF. The CDR3 DNA reads TGTGCCAGCAGCTCCGCGCGGGGAGCGGGAAGCTCCTACAATGAGCAGTTCTTC.

The chain joins TRBV27 to TRBJ2-7; D is perhaps TRBD1 (5 bases). The CDR3 sequence is 15 residues long. Trimming removed 0 bases from V and 5 bases from J, with 14 bases in between. The V gene's germline CDR1 is MNHEY and CDR2 SMNVEV (reference sequence). The CDR3: CASSLSGQGWDEQYF. The CDR3 DNA reads TGTGCCAGCAGTTTATCGGGCCAGGGTTGGGACGAGCAGTACTTC.

This clonotype was seen only a few times. This may be a read error: a much more frequent sequence differs by one nucleotide. The gene calls are TRBV20-1 and TRBJ1-1; 9 bases fit TRBD1. The V and J ends lost 5 bases and 1 base, in that order; junction bases with no gene match: 2. The CDR3 covers 13 residues. CDR1 and CDR2 (germline): DFQATT, SNEGSKA (reference sequence). CDR3 nucleotide sequence: TGCAGTGCTCCGGGACAGGGGAACACTGAAGCTTTCTTT. Encoded protein: CSAPGQGNTEAFF.

The gene calls are TRBV4-3 and TRBJ2-5, with TRBD2 as a possible D gene (7 bases). Trimming removed 4 bases at V and 3 bases at J, with 12 bases between. Germline CDR1 is LGHNA and CDR2 is YSLEER. This CDR3 is built from 14 residues. The CDR3 DNA sequence: TGCGCCAGCAGCCGGGGGGGCAGAGAAGAGACCCAGTACTTC. Translation: CASSRGGREETQYF.

The table lists this clonotype with a few counts. CDR3 nucleotide sequence: TGTGCCAGCAGAACCGGGACTAGCGGCAATGAGCAGTTCTTC. This translates into CASRTGTSGNEQFF. V is TRBV6-6 and J is TRBJ2-1, with 11 bases matching TRBD2. J was trimmed by 6 bases and V by 6 bases; bases with no gene match: 4. The CDR3 runs to 14 residues. Germline V gene sequence: CDR1 MNHNY, CDR2 SVGAGI (reference sequence).

The chain joins TRBV5-5 to TRBJ2-5; 12 positions agree with TRBD2. The junction had 3 bases not matched to a gene; V was cut back by 6 bases and J by 0 bases. CDR3 length: 15 amino acids. Germline lookup yields CDR1 SGHKS and CDR2 YYEKEE (reference sequence). The CDR3, as DNA: TGTGCCAGCAACCTAGCGGGGGGGTACCAAGAGACCCAGTACTTC. This sequence encodes CASNLAGGYQETQYF.

This clonotype turned up a few times. The chain links TRBV10-3 to TRBJ1-2, with D hard to call. CDR1 ENHRY and CDR2 SYGVKD come from the germline V gene. V was shortened by 3 bases and J by 0 bases, with 20 bases between the two germline ends. CDR3 size: 18 residues. CDR3 nucleotide sequence: TGTGCCATCAGTGAATCGGCCATCGTGGAATGGGCTAACTATGGCTACACCTTC. Its translation is CAISESAIVEWANYGYTF.

This chain joins TRBV30 and TRBJ1-1; 7 nucleotides align to TRBD1. The length of the CDR3 is 15 residues. CDR1 GTSNPN and CDR2 SVGIG come from the germline V gene (reference sequence). V trimming: 0 bases; J trimming: 4 bases; junction bases outside the gene matches: 8. CDR3 nucleotide sequence: TGTGCCTGGAGTGTAAGAAGGGGGCTAGCCACTGAAGCTTTCTTT. Its translation is CAWSVRRGLATEAFF.

This clonotype was detected only a few times. This rearrangement joins TRBV29-1 to TRBJ1-1, with D hard to call. The CDR3 runs to 11 residues. Trimming pared 7 bases from V and 7 bases from J, leaving 13 bases between. The germline CDR1 and CDR2 sequences are SQVTM and ANQGSEA. CDR3 in amino acids: CSASEQVEAFF. In nucleotides, the CDR3 is TGCAGCGCCTCTGAGCAGGTTGAAGCTTTCTTT.

This chain uses TRBV21-1 with TRBJ1-6; the table's D call, TRBD1, was not checked against the DNA. TRBV21-1 is termed a pseudogene. This CDR3 is built from 16 residues. For the CDR3, the DNA is TGTGCCAGCAGCCTACGAACGGGGGTCCGTGGCTCACCCCTCCACTTT. Protein sequence: CASSLRTGVRGSPLHF.

V is TRBV5-8 and J is TRBJ2-7; TRBD1 agrees at 7 bases. J gave up 4 bases and V 4 bases, and 11 bases lay outside the gene matches. The CDR3 has 15 amino acids. The germline gives CDR1 SGHTS, CDR2 YDEGEE. The CDR3 here is CASSPPERGHYEQYF. CDR3 bases: TGTGCCAGCAGCCCACCGGAGAGGGGGCATTACGAGCAGTACTTC. The entire variable domain, with the rest obtained from reference TRBV5-8 and TRBJ2-7, is as follows: EAGVTQSPTHLIKTRGQQATLRCSPISGHTSVYWYQQALGLGLQFLLWYDEGEERNRGNFPPRFSGRQFPNYSSELNVNALELEDSALYLCASSPPERGHYEQYFGPGTRLTVT.

The J gene is TRBJ1-2, the V gene TRBV11-2; no definite D call. Germline V lookup: CDR1 SGHAT, CDR2 FQNNGV. There are 13 residues in the CDR3. V lost 6 bases and J 8 bases, leaving 16 bases between the germline ends. CDR3 protein: CASSFLPDGGYTF. For the CDR3, the DNA is TGTGCCAGCAGTTTCCTTCCGGACGGAGGCTACACCTTC.

V gene TRBV24-1 combines with J gene TRBJ2-2; the match to TRBD2 covers 10 bases. The V gene's germline CDR1 is KGHDR and CDR2 SFDVKD. The CDR3 extends over 17 amino acids. The ends lost 3 bases at V and 5 bases at J; junction bases unmatched: 8. The DNA of the CDR3 is TGTGCCACCAGTGATGCAAGCGGGAGGGCTCTAACCGGGGAGCTGTTTTTT. Its translation is CATSDASGRALTGELFF.

This rearrangement joins TRBV5-5 to TRBJ2-7; D is uncertain. The germline V and J ends were trimmed by 1 base and 2 bases, with 13 bases remaining between them. CDR1 and CDR2 (germline): SGHKS, YYEKEE (reference sequence). The length of the CDR3 is 15 residues. CDR3 in DNA: TGTGCCAGCAGCTTGCAACTGGGTAGTGCCTACGAGCAGTACTTC. This sequence encodes CASSLQLGSAYEQYF.

The table lists this clonotype with a few counts. The chain uses TRBV20-1 and TRBJ2-1; 8 nucleotides align to TRBD2. The V gene's germline CDR1 is DFQATT and CDR2 SNEGSKA (reference sequence). The V segment lost 6 bases and the J segment 9 bases; nucleotides outside the gene matches: 13. CDR3 size: 14 residues. The CDR3 DNA sequence: TGCAGTGCCAGGAAGAGCGGGAGAGTCAGTGAGCAGTTCTTC. Translation gives CSARKSGRVSEQFF.

J is TRBJ2-4 and V is TRBV27; D is perhaps TRBD2 (6 bases). The germline V gene encodes CDR1 MNHEY and CDR2 SMNVEV (reference sequence). The germline V and J ends were trimmed by 6 bases and 0 bases, with 15 bases remaining between them. The CDR3 contains 16 residues. The CDR3 nucleotides are TGTGCCAGCAGACCCCGGGAGCGGATAGCCAAAAACATTCAGTACTTC. Amino acids: CASRPRERIAKNIQYF.

This chain joins TRBV24-1 and TRBJ2-2; no definite D call. From germline, CDR1 is KGHDR and CDR2 SFDVKD. V gave up 3 bases and J gave up 8 bases, with 12 bases separating them. The CDR3 contains 14 residues. The CDR3 DNA follows: TGTGCCACCAGTGATCCTTGGGTTTCTGGGGAGCTGTTTTTT. This translates into CATSDPWVSGELFF.

CDR3 residues: CASSFDPSGISYNEQFF. CDR3 DNA: TGTGCCAGCAGCTTCGACCCTAGCGGGATCTCCTACAATGAGCAGTTCTTC. The V and J genes are TRBV7-3 and TRBJ2-1, with 9 bases aligning to TRBD2. V lost 3 bases, J lost 0 bases, and 6 bases stayed unmatched. The CDR3 has 17 amino acids. Looked up from germline, CDR1 is SGHTA and CDR2 is FQGTGA.

The chain is built from TRBV7-8 and TRBJ2-3, with D maybe TRBD2 (6 bases). The CDR3 is 14 residues long. Germline-derived CDR1 and CDR2 are SGHVS and FQNEAQ. V was shortened by 0 bases and J by 11 bases, with 15 bases between the two germline ends. The CDR3 spells CASSLAGLRVLQYF. The CDR3 DNA reads as TGTGCCAGCAGCTTAGCGGGACTCCGGGTCTTGCAGTATTTT.

This chain connects TRBV29-1 to TRBJ1-2, with D possibly matching TRBD1 (5 bases). The CDR3 has 13 residues. Trimming took 5 bases from V and 5 from J, leaving 15 bases between them. CDR1 and CDR2 (germline): SQVTM, ANQGSEA. CDR3 residues: CSVSPRGGYGYTF. The CDR3 DNA reads TGCAGCGTTTCCCCTAGGGGTGGATATGGCTACACCTTC.

The chain combines TRBV7-8 with TRBJ2-1; 8 nucleotides agree with TRBD2. Germline CDR1 SGHVS, CDR2 FQNEAQ. The CDR3 runs to 15 residues. With V trimmed by 5 bases and J by 2 bases, 5 bases remained unmatched. The CDR3 sequence: CASSPPSGPYNEQFF. The DNA for the CDR3 is TGTGCCAGCAGCCCGCCTAGCGGGCCCTACAATGAGCAGTTCTTC.

V gene TRBV25-1 combines with J gene TRBJ2-5, with 7 nucleotides matching TRBD1. Germline assignment: CDR1 MGHDK and CDR2 SYGVNS. V lost 4 bases, J lost 5 bases, and 7 bases stayed unmatched. The CDR3 consists of 14 residues. The CDR3 sequence is CASSGGGWVETQYF. Written as DNA, the CDR3 is TGTGCCAGCAGTGGAGGGGGCTGGGTTGAGACCCAGTACTTC. Filled out from reference TRBV25-1 and TRBJ2-5, the complete variable domain reads EADIYQTPRYLVIGTGKKITLECSQTMGHDKMYWYQQDPGMELHLIHYSYGVNSTEKGDLSSESTVSRIRTEHFPLTLESARPSHTSQYLCASSGGGWVETQYFGPGTRLLVL.

The sample holds a few counts of this clonotype. The chain recombines TRBV20-1 with TRBJ2-2, with a possible D match to TRBD1 (6 bases). The CDR3 has 13 amino acids. V gave up 1 base and J gave up 6 bases, with 9 bases separating them. The germline V gene encodes CDR1 DFQATT and CDR2 SNEGSKA (reference sequence). CDR3: CSARGQVPGELFF. CDR3 nucleotide sequence: TGCAGTGCTAGAGGACAGGTCCCCGGGGAGCTGTTTTTT.